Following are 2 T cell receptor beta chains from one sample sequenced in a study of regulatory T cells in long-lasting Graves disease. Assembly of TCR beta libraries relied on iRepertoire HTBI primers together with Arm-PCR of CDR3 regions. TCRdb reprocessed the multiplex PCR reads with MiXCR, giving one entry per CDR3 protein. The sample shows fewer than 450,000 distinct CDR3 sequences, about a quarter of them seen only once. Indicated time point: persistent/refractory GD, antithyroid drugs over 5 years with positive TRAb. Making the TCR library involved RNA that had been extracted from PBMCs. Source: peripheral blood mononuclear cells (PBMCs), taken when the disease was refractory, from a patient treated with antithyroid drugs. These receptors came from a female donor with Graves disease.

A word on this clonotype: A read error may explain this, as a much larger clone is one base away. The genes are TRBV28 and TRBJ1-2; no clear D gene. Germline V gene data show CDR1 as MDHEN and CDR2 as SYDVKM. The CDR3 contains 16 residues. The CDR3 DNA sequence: TGTGCCAGCAGTTTGTATCGTGTTAGTTGGTTTGATGGCCACACCTTC. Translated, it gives CASSLYRVSWFDGHTF.

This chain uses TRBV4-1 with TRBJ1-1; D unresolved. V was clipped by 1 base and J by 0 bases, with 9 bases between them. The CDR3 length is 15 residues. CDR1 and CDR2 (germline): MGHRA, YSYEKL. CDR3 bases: TGCGCCAGCAGCCAAGTCTTCGGCATGAACACTGAAGCTTTCTTT. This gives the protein CASSQVFGMNTEAFF.